This entry lists 21 T cell receptor beta chains sequenced from one sample in a study of Graves' ophthalmopathy and Graves' hyperthyroidism listed by TCRdb under 2018. The sequencing machine was an Illumina HiSeq 2000. For repertoire sequencing, the TCR beta CDR3 regions were amplified from RNA transcripts. The first round of RT-PCR was done with HTBI primers and the Qiagen OneStep RT-PCR kit, and was followed by a second round of multiplex PCR, then size selection and purification. Starting from the raw public reads, TCRdb applied fastp trimming at Q25, assembled clones with MiXCR and retained in-frame beta chains. Rows with one shared CDR3 protein collapse into an entry with the most common genes and DNA. This sample gives about 500,000 distinct CDR3 sequences in total; about 15% of them show up just once. The ten top clones hold approximately 9.8% of the sample. The sequenced sample was blood. These receptors were obtained from a woman in her 30s with Graves' ophthalmopathy. Donor details come from another sample of the same person, matched by shared clones.

This clonotype was seen many times. This chain connects TRBV6-1 to TRBJ1-1; weak D call: TRBD1 (6 bases). Germline V gene sequence: CDR1 MNHNS, CDR2 SASEGT. Trimming shortened V by 6 bases and J by 1 base, and 9 bases separated the two germline ends. This CDR3 is 13 amino acids long. The CDR3 nucleotides are TGTGCCAGCAGGACCAGGGGGAACACTGAAGCTTTCTTT. Translating gives CASRTRGNTEAFF.

This clonotype came up many times. This chain's CDR3 is CASSLTLRGVDTEAFF. In DNA, the CDR3 is TGTGCCAGCAGTTTAACTCTTAGGGGAGTCGACACTGAAGCTTTCTTT. The V and J genes are TRBV28 and TRBJ1-1; TRBD1 might be the D (5 bases). The CDR3 has 16 amino acids. Trimming pared 2 bases from V and 3 bases from J, leaving 16 bases between. Germline V CDR1 and CDR2: MDHEN, SYDVKM.

V and J are TRBV20-1 and TRBJ1-2, with D possibly matching TRBD1 (5 bases). V lost 0 bases to trimming and J lost 6 bases, with 14 bases between them. CDR3 length: 14 residues. Germline V gene lookup returns CDR1 DFQATT and CDR2 SNEGSKA (reference sequence). The CDR3 spells CSARDPTAVDGYTF. Here the CDR3 DNA reads TGCAGTGCTAGAGATCCGACAGCCGTGGATGGCTACACCTTC.

This clonotype has more than one count but fewer than ten. The rearrangement links TRBV20-1 to TRBJ1-5, with a weak D call TRBD1 (6 bases). The CDR3 totals 14 residues. The V and J ends lost 5 bases and 0 bases respectively, with 11 bases between them. Germline V CDR1 and CDR2: DFQATT, SNEGSKA (reference sequence). The CDR3 here is CSAATGYSNQPQHF. The CDR3 DNA reads as TGCAGTGCTGCTACAGGGTATAGCAATCAGCCCCAGCATTTT.

Comment on this clonotype: A read error is possible here, since a much larger clone lies one base away. The chain recombines TRBV12-3 or TRBV12-4 with TRBJ1-1; D not certain. The CDR3 is 11 residues long. The CDR3 region has the DNA TGTGCCAGCAGTTCGACACGTGAAGCTTGCTTT. As protein: CASSSTREACF.

In its sample, this clonotype was seen many times. The V gene is TRBV6-5, the J gene TRBJ1-5; 9 bases align to TRBD1. After removal of 3 bases from V and 4 bases from J, the junction contained 10 bases not matched to a gene. Per the germline V gene, CDR1 is MNHEY and CDR2 is SVGAGI. This CDR3 is 17 amino acids long. The CDR3 DNA follows: TGTGCCAGCAGTTATCGACCGGGACAGGGTAAAAATCAGCCCCAGCATTTT. Amino acid sequence: CASSYRPGQGKNQPQHF.

This clonotype was recorded at least ten times. This rearrangement joins TRBV10-3 to TRBJ1-2, with TRBD1 matching over 11 bases. In germline, CDR1 is ENHRY, CDR2 SYGVKD. This CDR3 spans 14 amino acids. Unmatched junction bases numbered 11, after V lost 9 bases and J lost 8 bases. As DNA, the CDR3 is TGTGCCATAACCGGGACAGGGGGTCAGTACGGCTACACCTTC. This codes for CAITGTGGQYGYTF.

This clonotype was picked up many times. This chain joins TRBV5-1 and TRBJ1-1, with no clear D. Germline V gene sequence: CDR1 SGHRS, CDR2 YFSETQ. This CDR3 is built from 14 residues. V dropped 4 bases and J dropped 1 base, with 11 bases sitting between them. The CDR3 spells CASSARHGNTEAFF. The DNA of the CDR3 is TGCGCCAGCAGCGCCCGACACGGGAACACTGAAGCTTTCTTT.

This clonotype was seen many times. The chain has TRBV3-1 and TRBJ2-7; unclear D gene. Germline loops: CDR1 LGHDT, CDR2 YNNKEL (reference sequence). The V and J ends lost 3 bases and 5 bases respectively, with 11 bases between them. The CDR3 sequence is 13 residues long. DNA for the CDR3: TGTGCCAGCAGCCACATGGATAAAAACGAGCAGTACTTC. Protein product: CASSHMDKNEQYF.

This clonotype was seen at least ten times. The chain has TRBV6-1 and TRBJ1-2, with TRBD1 as a possible D gene (5 bases). Trimming cost V 7 bases and J 3 bases, with 12 bases left between them. Germline CDR1 MNHNS, CDR2 SASEGT. The CDR3 is 13 residues long. The CDR3 loop reads CASTQGYDYGYTF. The CDR3, as DNA: TGTGCCAGCACGCAGGGCTATGACTATGGCTACACCTTC.

In its sample, this clonotype was seen many times. This chain links TRBV6-1 with TRBJ2-7, with 10 positions matching TRBD2. CDR1 MNHNS and CDR2 SASEGT come from the germline V gene. The J segment lost 2 bases and the V segment lost 5 bases, leaving 9 bases of the junction unmatched. The CDR3 extends over 16 amino acids. The CDR3 is CASSRLGLADTYEQYF. CDR3 in DNA: TGTGCCAGCAGTCGCTTAGGACTAGCGGACACCTACGAGCAGTACTTC.

This chain joins TRBV5-1 and TRBJ1-1; D ambiguous. Germline CDR1 is SGHRS and CDR2 is YFSETQ. V was trimmed by 1 base and J by 1 base, leaving 11 bases between them. The CDR3 is 15 residues long. CDR3 residues: CASSLFGKGNTEAFF. The CDR3 nucleotides are TGCGCCAGCAGCTTGTTCGGGAAGGGGAACACTGAAGCTTTCTTT.

This clonotype was counted at least ten times. V usage is TRBV5-6 and J usage is TRBJ1-1; D is undetermined. Germline CDR1 is SGHDT and CDR2 is YYEEEE. The CDR3 has 15 amino acids. The V end was cut by 2 bases, the J end by 0 bases, with 11 bases between. As DNA, the CDR3 is TGTGCCAGCAGCTTCCGAGGGCACATGAACACTGAAGCTTTCTTT. It codes for CASSFRGHMNTEAFF.

This sequence joins TRBV24-1 and TRBJ2-7; D is uncertain. V shed 4 bases and J shed 0 bases, with 3 bases lying between them. The CDR3 runs 12 residues. The V gene's germline CDR1 is KGHDR and CDR2 SFDVKD. The CDR3 sequence: CATSEDSYEQYF. The CDR3 DNA sequence: TGTGCCACCAGTGAAGACTCCTACGAGCAGTACTTC.

This clonotype showed up many times. The rearrangement links TRBV6-1 to TRBJ2-5; 13 bases are a match to TRBD2. The trim removed 5 bases at V and 5 bases at J, leaving 8 bases unmatched. CDR1 and CDR2 from the germline V gene are MNHNS and SASEGT. This CDR3 comprises 16 residues. The CDR3 nucleotides are TGTGCCAGCAGTACCGGACTAGCGGGAGAGCGTGAGACCCAGTACTTC. This gives the protein CASSTGLAGERETQYF.

The chain combines TRBV27 with TRBJ2-5; D perhaps matches TRBD2 (6 bases). CDR3 length: 14 residues. Between the trimmed V and J ends, which lost 5 bases and 2 bases, there was a span of 12 bases. Germline assignment: CDR1 MNHEY and CDR2 SMNVEV (reference sequence). In DNA, the CDR3 is TGTGCCAGCAGTGCCCGGGACTCACAAGAGACCCAGTACTTC. As protein: CASSARDSQETQYF.

This clonotype has ten or more counts. The rearrangement joins TRBV12-3 or TRBV12-4 to TRBJ1-2; TRBD1 is a possible D gene (6 bases). The V and J ends lost 3 bases and 3 bases respectively, with 20 bases between them. The CDR3 covers 17 residues. CDR3 residues: CASSLGTLGAGDYGYTF. The CDR3 DNA sequence: TGTGCCAGCAGTTTGGGGACCCTGGGGGCCGGGGACTATGGCTACACCTTC.

J is TRBJ1-1 and V is TRBV29-1; D possibly corresponds to TRBD1 (6 bases). The V gene lost 5 bases and the J gene lost 11 bases, with 12 bases spanning the gap. Germline V gene lookup returns CDR1 SQVTM and CDR2 ANQGSEA. The length of the CDR3 is 10 residues. CDR3 amino acids: CSVLQGRAFF. The CDR3 coding sequence is TGCAGCGTTTTACAGGGTCGGGCTTTCTTT.

The chain links TRBV12-3 or TRBV12-4 to TRBJ2-5; 10 bases fit TRBD2. The CDR3 runs to 14 residues. V lost 6 bases and J lost 4; bases outside the gene matches: 5. The CDR3 loop is CASRPAGGLETQYF. As DNA, the CDR3 is TGTGCCAGCAGGCCAGCGGGGGGGCTAGAGACCCAGTACTTC.

The V and J genes are TRBV28 and TRBJ2-7; 7 nucleotides align to TRBD1. The length of the CDR3 is 15 residues. V was clipped by 6 bases and J by 3 bases; unmatched bases: 11. CDR1 is MDHEN, CDR2 SYDVKM, per germline. CDR3 protein: CASRNRQGGYYEQYF. CDR3 DNA: TGTGCCAGCAGGAACCGACAGGGTGGCTACTACGAGCAGTACTTC.

About this clonotype itself: A much larger clone differs by one base, so this may be a read error. The J gene is TRBJ2-7, the V gene TRBV20-1, with D hard to call. Looked up from germline, CDR1 is DFQATT and CDR2 is SNEGSKA (reference sequence). The CDR3 totals 14 residues. Trimming removed 5 bases from V and 0 bases from J, with 14 bases in between. CDR3 sequence reads: CSARYRPPSYEQYF. The CDR3 DNA is TGCAGTGCTCGCTATAGACCTCCCTCCTACGAGCAGTACTTC.